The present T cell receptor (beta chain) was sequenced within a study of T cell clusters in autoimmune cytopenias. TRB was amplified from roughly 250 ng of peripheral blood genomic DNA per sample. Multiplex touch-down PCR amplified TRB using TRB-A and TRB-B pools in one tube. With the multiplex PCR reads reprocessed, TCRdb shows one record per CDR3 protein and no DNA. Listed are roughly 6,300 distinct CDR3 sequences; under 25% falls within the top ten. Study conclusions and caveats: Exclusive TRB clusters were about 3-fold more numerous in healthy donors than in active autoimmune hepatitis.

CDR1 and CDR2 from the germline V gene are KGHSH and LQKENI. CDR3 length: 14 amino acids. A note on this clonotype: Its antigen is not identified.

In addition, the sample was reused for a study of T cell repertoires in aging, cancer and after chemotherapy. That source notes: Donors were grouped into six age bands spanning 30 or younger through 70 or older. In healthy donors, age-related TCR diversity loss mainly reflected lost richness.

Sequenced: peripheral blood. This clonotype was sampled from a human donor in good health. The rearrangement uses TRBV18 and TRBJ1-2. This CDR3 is CASSPADEGSQYTF.